This T cell receptor beta chain came from a study of blood T cell repertoires in COVID-19. Study-level information: Samples representing acute and convalescent COVID-19 were sourced from the United States, Italy and Spain. From T cells, B-cell-depleted T cells, or PBMCs came the material, which was cDNA or gDNA.

Patients of the Seattle cohort, enrolled during active infection, were followed longitudinally. Per the authors' pipeline: Estimation of nucleated cell counts was performed using reference gene primer amplification. Method: immunoSEQ multiplex PCR; TCRdb's copy keeps in-frame clones and lacks some. That table is the source of V, J and clone size, and D and trimming were worked out from the DNA. The table lists 250,000 to 350,000 clones, approximately 84% of them singletons. Trimming stripped 1 base from V and 10 bases from J, with 11 bases between. The CDR3 sequence is 14 residues long. Per germline, CDR1 LGHDT and CDR2 YNNKEL (reference sequence).

This TCR was recovered from a human donor with COVID-19, enrolled during active disease. The donor label of this sample is uncertain. The chain carries TRBV3-1 (or the pseudogene TRBV3-2) and TRBJ1-6; D ambiguous. Source material: peripheral blood. CDR3 DNA sequence: TGTGCCAGCAGCCAAGTGGGTGGAGAATCACCCCTCCACTTT. Encoded protein: CASSQVGGESPLHF.